The entry that follows covers one T cell receptor beta chain sequence. This entry belongs to a study of control samples from healthy donors and cancer patients. CDR1 is SGDLS, CDR2 YYNGEE, per germline. CDR3 length equals 12 residues. The germline V and J ends were trimmed by 4 bases and 7 bases, with 6 bases remaining between them. Sequenced by immunoSEQ multiplex PCR; TCRdb stores in-frame clones only, minus some. The sample carries roughly 400,000 clones, 80% to 95% recorded once. The sequence derives from a middle-aged man with head and neck cancer. The sequencing sample was made of PBMCs. The V call is TRBV9, the J call TRBJ1-6, with D unclear. The CDR3 region is CASSQTNSPLHF. DNA for the CDR3: TGTGCCAGCAGCCAAACCAATTCACCCCTCCACTTT.